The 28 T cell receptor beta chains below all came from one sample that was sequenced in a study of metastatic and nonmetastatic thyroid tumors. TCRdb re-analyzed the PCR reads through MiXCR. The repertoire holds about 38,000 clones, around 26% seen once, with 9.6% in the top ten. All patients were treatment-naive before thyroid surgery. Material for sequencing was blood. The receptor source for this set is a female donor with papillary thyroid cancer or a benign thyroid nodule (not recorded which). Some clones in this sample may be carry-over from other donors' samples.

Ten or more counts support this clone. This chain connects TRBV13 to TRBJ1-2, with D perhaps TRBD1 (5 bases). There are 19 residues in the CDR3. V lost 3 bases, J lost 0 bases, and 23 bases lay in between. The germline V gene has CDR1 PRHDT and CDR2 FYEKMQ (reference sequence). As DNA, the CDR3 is TGTGCCAGCAGCTTTTCGAGCTGGGGGGATGTAGCCGCTAACTATGGCTACACCTTC. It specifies CASSFSSWGDVAANYGYTF.

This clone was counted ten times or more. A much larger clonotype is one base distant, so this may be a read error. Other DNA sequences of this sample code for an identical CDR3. The CDR3 bases are TGCAGTGCGGATCGGAATACTGGGGCTAACGTCCTGACTTTC. Its protein product is CSADRNTGANVLTF. The chain recombines TRBV20-1 with TRBJ2-6, with a possible D match to TRBD1 (5 bases). Germline V gene data show CDR1 as DFQATT and CDR2 as SNEGSKA (reference sequence). This CDR3 spans 14 amino acids.

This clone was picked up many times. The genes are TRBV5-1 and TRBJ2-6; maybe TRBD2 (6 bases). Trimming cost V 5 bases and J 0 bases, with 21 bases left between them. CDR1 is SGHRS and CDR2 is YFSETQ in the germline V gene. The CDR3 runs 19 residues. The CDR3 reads CASRKWGAGARSGANVLTF. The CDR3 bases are TGCGCCAGCAGGAAGTGGGGAGCGGGTGCCCGCTCTGGGGCCAACGTCCTGACTTTC.

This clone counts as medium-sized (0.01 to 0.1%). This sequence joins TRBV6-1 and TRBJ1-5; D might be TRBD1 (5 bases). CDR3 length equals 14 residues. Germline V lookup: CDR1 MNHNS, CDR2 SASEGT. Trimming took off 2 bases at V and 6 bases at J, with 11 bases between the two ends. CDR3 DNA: TGTGCCAGCAGTGAATGGAGGGGCGGTCAGCCCCAGCATTTT. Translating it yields CASSEWRGGQPQHF.

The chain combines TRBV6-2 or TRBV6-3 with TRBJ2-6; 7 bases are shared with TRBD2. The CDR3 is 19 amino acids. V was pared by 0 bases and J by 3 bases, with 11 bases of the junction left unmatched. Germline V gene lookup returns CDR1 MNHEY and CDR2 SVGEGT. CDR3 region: CASSYSGLAVCGGANVLTF. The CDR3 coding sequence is TGTGCCAGCAGTTACTCGGGGCTAGCGGTGTGTGGTGGGGCCAACGTCCTGACTTTC.

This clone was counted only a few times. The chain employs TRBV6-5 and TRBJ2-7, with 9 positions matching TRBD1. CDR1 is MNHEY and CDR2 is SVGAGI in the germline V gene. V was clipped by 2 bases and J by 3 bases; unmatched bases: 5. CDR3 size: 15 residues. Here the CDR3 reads CASSYGTGKGYEQYF. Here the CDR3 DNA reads TGTGCCAGCAGTTACGGGACAGGGAAGGGCTACGAGCAGTACTTC.

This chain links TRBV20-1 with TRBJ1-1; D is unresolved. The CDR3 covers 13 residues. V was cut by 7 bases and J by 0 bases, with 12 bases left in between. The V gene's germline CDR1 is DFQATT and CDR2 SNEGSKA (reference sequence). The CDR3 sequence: CSVPARMNTEAFF. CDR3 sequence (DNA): TGCAGTGTACCGGCTAGAATGAACACTGAAGCTTTCTTT.

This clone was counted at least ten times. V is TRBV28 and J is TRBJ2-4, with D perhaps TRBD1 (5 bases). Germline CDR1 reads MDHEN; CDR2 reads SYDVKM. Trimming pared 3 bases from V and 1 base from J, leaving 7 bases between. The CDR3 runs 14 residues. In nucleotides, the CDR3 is TGTGCCAGCAGTTTTCCAGGGGCCAAAAACATTCAGTACTTC. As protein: CASSFPGAKNIQYF.

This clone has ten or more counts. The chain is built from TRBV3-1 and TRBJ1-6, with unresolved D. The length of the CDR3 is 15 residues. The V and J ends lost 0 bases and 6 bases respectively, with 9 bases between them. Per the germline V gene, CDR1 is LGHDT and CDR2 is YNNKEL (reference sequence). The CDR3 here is CASSQDGVFNSPLHF. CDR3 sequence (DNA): TGTGCCAGCAGCCAAGATGGGGTGTTTAATTCACCCCTCCACTTT. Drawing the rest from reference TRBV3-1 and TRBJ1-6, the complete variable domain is DTAVSQTPKYLVTQMGNDKSIKCEQNLGHDTMYWYKQDSKKFLKIMFSYNNKELIINETVPNRFSPKSPDKAHLNLHINSLELGDSAVYFCASSQDGVFNSPLHFGNGTRLTVT.

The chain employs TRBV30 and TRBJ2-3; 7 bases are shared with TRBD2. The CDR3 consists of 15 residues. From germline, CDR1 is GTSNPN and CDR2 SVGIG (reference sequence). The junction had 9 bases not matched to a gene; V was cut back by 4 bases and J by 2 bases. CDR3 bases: TGTGCCTGGACCCTTGGGGGGGTTTTCACAGATACGCAGTATTTT. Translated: CAWTLGGVFTDTQYF.

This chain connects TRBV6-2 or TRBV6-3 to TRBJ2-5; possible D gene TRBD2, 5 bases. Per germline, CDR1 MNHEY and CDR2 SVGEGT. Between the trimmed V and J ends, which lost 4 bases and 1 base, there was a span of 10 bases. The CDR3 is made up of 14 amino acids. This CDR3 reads CASSLRAVQETQYF. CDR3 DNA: TGTGCCAGCAGTTTAAGAGCGGTCCAAGAGACCCAGTACTTC.

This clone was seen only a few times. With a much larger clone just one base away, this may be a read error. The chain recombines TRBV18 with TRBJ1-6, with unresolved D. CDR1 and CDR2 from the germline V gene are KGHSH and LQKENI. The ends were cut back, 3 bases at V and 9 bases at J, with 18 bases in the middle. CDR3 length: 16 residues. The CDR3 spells CASSPDTRLKSSPLHF. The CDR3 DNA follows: TGTGCCAGCTCACCCGATACGAGACTAAAGAGTTCACCCCTCCACTTT.

The CDR3 here is CASSLRVDTEAFF. In DNA, the CDR3 is TGTGCCAGCAGCTTAAGGGTGGACACTGAAGCTTTCTTT. The chain joins TRBV11-1 to TRBJ1-1; no clear D gene. Germline loops: CDR1 SGHAT, CDR2 FQDESV (reference sequence). Between the trimmed V and J ends, which lost 2 bases and 3 bases, there was a span of 7 bases. The CDR3 runs 13 residues.

The chain's CDR3 is CASSEANSGRAWAYNEQFF. The CDR3 DNA follows: TGTGCCAGCAGCGAAGCGAATAGCGGGAGGGCCTGGGCCTACAATGAGCAGTTCTTC. The gene calls are TRBV4-2 and TRBJ2-1; 11 nucleotides line up with TRBD2. From germline, CDR1 is LGHNA and CDR2 YNFKEQ. Losses at the gene ends were 5 bases for V and 2 bases for J; bases not matched to a gene: 14. This CDR3 comprises 19 residues.

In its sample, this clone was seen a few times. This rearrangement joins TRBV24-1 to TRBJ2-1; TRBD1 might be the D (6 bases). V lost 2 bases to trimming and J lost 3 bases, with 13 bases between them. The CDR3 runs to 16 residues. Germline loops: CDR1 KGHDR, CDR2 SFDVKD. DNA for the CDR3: TGTGCCACCAGTGATTGGGGGCTAGCCGACTACAATGAGCAGTTCTTC. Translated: CATSDWGLADYNEQFF.

CDR3 coding DNA: TGCGCCAGCAGCCCCTCCGTCTCCTCCTACAATGAGCAGTTCTTC. This codes for CASSPSVSSYNEQFF. This chain connects TRBV5-1 to TRBJ2-1; D is ambiguous. The CDR3 covers 15 residues. The germline V and J ends were trimmed by 4 bases and 0 bases, with 11 bases remaining between them. In germline, CDR1 is SGHRS, CDR2 YFSETQ.

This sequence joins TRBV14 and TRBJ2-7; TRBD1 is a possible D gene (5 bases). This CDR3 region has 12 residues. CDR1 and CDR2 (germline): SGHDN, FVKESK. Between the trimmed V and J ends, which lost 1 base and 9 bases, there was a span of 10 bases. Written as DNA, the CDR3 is TGTGCCAGCAGCCAAGGAAGGGGATGGCAGTACGTC. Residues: CASSQGRGWQYV.

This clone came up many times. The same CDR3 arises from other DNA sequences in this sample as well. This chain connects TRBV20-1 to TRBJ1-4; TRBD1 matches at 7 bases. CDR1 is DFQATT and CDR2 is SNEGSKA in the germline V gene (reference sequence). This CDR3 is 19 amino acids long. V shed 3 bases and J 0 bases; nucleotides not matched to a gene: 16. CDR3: CSASPDRALVPTTNEKLFF. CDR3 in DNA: TGCAGTGCTAGTCCCGACAGGGCTTTGGTTCCGACAACTAATGAAAAACTGTTTTTT.

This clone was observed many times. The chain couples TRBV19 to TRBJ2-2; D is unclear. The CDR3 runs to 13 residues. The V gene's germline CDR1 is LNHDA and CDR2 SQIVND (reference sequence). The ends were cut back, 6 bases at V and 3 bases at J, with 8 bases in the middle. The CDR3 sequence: CASRVRDTGELFF. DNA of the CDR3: TGTGCCAGTAGAGTTAGAGACACCGGGGAGCTGTTTTTT.

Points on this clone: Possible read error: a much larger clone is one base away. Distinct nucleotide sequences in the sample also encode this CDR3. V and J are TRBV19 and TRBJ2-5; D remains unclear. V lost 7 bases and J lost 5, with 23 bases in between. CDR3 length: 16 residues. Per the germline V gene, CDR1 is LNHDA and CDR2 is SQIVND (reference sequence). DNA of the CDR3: TGTGCCAGTACACCCAGATCCTGGGTGTTTGGTGAGACCCAGTACTTC. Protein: CASTPRSWVFGETQYF.

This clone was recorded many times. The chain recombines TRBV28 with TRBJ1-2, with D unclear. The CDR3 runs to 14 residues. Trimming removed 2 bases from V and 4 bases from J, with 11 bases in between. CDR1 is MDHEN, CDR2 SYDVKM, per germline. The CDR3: CASSLRAFLYGYTF. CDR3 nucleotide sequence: TGTGCCAGCAGTTTAAGGGCCTTTCTCTATGGCTACACCTTC.

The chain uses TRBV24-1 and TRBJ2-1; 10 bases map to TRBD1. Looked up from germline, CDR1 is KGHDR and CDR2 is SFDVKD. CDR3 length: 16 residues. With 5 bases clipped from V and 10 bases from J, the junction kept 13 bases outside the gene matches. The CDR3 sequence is CATSGHRDRGGREQFF. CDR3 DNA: TGTGCCACCAGTGGCCATCGGGACAGGGGAGGAAGAGAGCAGTTCTTC.

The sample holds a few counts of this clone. CDR3 loop: CASSETPLGLEQYF. DNA of the CDR3: TGTGCCAGCAGTGAGACTCCCCTAGGGCTAGAGCAGTACTTC. This chain uses TRBV2 with TRBJ2-7, with D hard to call. CDR1 is SNHLY and CDR2 is FYNNEI in the germline V gene. V lost 3 bases and J lost 7, with 16 bases in between. The CDR3 contains 14 residues.

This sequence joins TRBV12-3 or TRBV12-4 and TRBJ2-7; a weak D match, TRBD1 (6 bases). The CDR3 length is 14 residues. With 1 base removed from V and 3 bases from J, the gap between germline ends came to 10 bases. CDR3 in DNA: TGTGCCAGCAGTTTAGGGGCAGGGGTCTACGAGCAGTACTTC. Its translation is CASSLGAGVYEQYF.

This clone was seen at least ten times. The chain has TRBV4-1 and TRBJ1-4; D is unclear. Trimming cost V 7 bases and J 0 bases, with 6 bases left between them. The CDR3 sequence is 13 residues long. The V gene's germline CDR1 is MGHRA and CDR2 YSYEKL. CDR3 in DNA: TGCGCCAGCACCCTTGCAACTAATGAAAAACTGTTTTTT. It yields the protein CASTLATNEKLFF.

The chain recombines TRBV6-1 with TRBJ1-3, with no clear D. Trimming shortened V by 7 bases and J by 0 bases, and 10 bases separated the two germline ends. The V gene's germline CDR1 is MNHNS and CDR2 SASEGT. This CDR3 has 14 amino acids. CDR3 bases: TGTGCCAGCAAGCTAGGTGTCTCTGGAAACACCATATATTTT. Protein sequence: CASKLGVSGNTIYF.

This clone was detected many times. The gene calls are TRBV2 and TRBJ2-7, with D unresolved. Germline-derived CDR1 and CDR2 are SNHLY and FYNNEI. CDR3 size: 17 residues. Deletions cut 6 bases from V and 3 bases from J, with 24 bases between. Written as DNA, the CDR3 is TGTGCCAGCAGCCAACTCCCCCTGGCAGTAAGGTTCTACGAGCAGTACTTC. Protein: CASSQLPLAVRFYEQYF.

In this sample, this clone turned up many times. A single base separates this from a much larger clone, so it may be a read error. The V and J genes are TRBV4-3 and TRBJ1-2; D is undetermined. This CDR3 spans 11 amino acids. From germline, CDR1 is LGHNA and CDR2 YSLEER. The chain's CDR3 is CAISGRGGYTF. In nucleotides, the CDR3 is TGCGCCATCAGCGGCCGGGGTGGCTACACCTTC.